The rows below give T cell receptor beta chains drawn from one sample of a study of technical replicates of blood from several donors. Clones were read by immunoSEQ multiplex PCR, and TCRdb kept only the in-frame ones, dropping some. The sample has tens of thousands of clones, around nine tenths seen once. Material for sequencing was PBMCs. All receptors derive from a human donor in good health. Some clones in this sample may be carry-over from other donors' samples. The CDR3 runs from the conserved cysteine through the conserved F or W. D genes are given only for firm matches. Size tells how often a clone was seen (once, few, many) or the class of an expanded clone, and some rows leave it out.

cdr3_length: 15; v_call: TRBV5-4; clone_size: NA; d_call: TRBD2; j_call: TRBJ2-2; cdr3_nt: TGTGCCAGCAGCTTCCGGACTAGCGGCACCGGGGAGCTGTTTTTT; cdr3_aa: CASSFRTSGTGELFF
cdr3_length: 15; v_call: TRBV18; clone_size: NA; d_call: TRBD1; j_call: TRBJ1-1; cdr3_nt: TGTGCCAACACCCGGGACAGGGGGCCCGGCACTGAAGCTTTCTTT; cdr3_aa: CANTRDRGPGTEAFF
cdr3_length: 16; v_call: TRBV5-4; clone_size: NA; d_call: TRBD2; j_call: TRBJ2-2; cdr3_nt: TGTGCCAGCTCCTCGGGGGGGGCAGCCGGTTCCGGGGAGCTGTTTTTT; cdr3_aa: CASSSGGAAGSGELFF
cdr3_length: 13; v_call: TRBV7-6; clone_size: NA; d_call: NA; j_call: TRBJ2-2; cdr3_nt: TGTGCCAGCAGCTCCCCCGGTCCCGGGGAGCTGTTTTTT; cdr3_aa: CASSSPGPGELFF
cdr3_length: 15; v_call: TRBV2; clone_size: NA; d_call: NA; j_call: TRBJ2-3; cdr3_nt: TGTGCCAGCAGTGATGCCGGGGGAAGTACAGATACGCAGTATTTT; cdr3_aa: CASSDAGGSTDTQYF
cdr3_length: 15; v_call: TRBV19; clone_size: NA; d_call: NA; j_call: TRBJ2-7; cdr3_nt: TGTGCCAGTAGTATAGGAGGGTTTAAAGCCTACGAGCAGTACTTC; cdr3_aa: CASSIGGFKAYEQYF
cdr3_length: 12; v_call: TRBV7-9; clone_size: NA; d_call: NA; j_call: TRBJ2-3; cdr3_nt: TGTGCCAGCGGGGGCCGCACAGATACGCAGTATTTT; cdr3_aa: CASGGRTDTQYF
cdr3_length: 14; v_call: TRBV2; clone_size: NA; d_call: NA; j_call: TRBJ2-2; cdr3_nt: TGTGCCAGCAGGTTGCGGGAAGGGGCCGGGGAGCTGTTTTTT; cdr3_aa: CASRLREGAGELFF
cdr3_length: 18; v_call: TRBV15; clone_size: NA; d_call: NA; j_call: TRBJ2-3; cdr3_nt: TGTGCCACCAGCAGAGGTGGGGTTCGTGGGGCCAGCACAGATACGCAGTATTTT; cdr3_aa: CATSRGGVRGASTDTQYF
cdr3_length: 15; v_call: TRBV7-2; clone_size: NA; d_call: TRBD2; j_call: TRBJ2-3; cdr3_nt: TGTGCCAGCAGCCCACGGGCTAGCGGGAGAGATACGCAGTATTTT; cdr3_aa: CASSPRASGRDTQYF
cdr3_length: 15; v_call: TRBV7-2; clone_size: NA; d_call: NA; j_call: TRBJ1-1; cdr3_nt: TGTGCCAGCAGCTTACGTTGGCAAGTTGGCACTGAAGCTTTCTTT; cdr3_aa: CASSLRWQVGTEAFF
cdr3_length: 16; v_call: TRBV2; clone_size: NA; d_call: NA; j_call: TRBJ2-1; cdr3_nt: TGTGCCAGCAGTGGAAGAATAAGCGGTACCTACAATGAGCAGTTCTTC; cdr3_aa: CASSGRISGTYNEQFF
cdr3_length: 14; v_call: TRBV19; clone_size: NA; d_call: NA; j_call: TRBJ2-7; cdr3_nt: TGTGCCAGTAGTTCAGTCAACAGGGCGGGCGAGCAGTACTTC; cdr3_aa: CASSSVNRAGEQYF
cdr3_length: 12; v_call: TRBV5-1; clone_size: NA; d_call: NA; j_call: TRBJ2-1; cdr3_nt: TGCGCCAGCAGCTTCCCGGACAATGAGCAGTTCTTC; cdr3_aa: CASSFPDNEQFF
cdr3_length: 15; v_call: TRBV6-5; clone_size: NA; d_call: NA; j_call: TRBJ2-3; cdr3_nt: TGTGCCAGCAGGGGATGGGACTCCCGCACAGATACGCAGTATTTT; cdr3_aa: CASRGWDSRTDTQYF
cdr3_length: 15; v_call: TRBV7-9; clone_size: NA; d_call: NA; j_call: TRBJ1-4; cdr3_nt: TGTGCCAGCAGCTTAACAGACGCAACTAATGAAAAACTGTTTTTT; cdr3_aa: CASSLTDATNEKLFF
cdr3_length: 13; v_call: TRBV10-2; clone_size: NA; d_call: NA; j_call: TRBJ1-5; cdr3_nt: TGCGCCAGCAGTGAAGGGGGGGATCAGCCCCAGCATTTT; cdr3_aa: CASSEGGDQPQHF
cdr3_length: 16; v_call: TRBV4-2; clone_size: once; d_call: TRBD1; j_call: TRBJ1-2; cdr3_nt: TGTGCCAGCAGCCCCCAGGGGGACAGGGATAACTATGGCTACACCTTC; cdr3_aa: CASSPQGDRDNYGYTF
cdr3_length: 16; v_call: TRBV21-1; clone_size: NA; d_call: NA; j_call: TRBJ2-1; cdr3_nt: TGTGCCAGCAGCTTAGGGGTAGGGGGCAGTTACAATGAGCAGTTCTTC; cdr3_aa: CASSLGVGGSYNEQFF
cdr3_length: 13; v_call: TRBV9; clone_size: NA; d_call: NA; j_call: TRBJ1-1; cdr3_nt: TGTGCCAGCAGCTGGAGGGATCGTACTGAAGCTTTCTTT; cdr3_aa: CASSWRDRTEAFF